This T cell receptor beta chain was found in a study of beta chain features in type 1 diabetes (dated by TCRdb to 2016 to 2018). Looking at the study overall: Patients and healthy donors did not differ in mean age, gender distribution, total cell number or subset yield. A total of under 140,000,000 sorted cells were examined across all samples, and the number of cells per subset was strongly correlated with RNA yield. In the study, recently diagnosed type 1 diabetes patients and matched healthy donors were compared on the TCRB repertoires of their sorted circulating CD4+ T cell subsets. Regulatory and stem cell-like memory subsets were obtained from only 8 patients and about 8 healthy donors, while naive and central memory subsets were obtained from all 30 or so donors. Summary of the overall study and its limitations: Shorter templates might be favored by PCR, yet because patient and control samples were amplified and corrected together, any such skew would affect both groups equally. Patients with type 1 diabetes made fewer insertions and deleted more nucleotides at VDJ recombination sites, implying thymic rearrangement abnormalities. Because cDNA was sequenced instead of genomic DNA, activated cells with high expression could be over-represented, although the groups did not differ in activation or CD3 levels. A moderate but significant shortening of TCRB CDR3 length was observed in type 1 diabetes patients in all four CD4+ subsets. Naive, central memory and regulatory TCRB repertoires appeared to be more similar among patients than among healthy donors. Because small numbers of individuals were included in the HLA sub-analyses, any influence of HLA type on TCRB rearrangement was left unresolved.

All of the isolated RNA was reverse transcribed with the High Capacity cDNA Reverse Transcription Kit, so expressed TCRB transcripts were sequenced. Deep immunoSEQ sequencing was performed on naive, central memory and regulatory T cell samples, with an average of approximately 3.9 million total reads per sample. Sorted cells were lysed in RLT buffer and RNA was extracted with DNase-treated RNeasy Micro or Mini kits, depending on cell number. Each cell subset was processed on its own to prevent cross-contamination, while patient and healthy donor samples were processed together. The immunoSEQ multiplex PCR was used to amplify TCRB sequences from cDNA, generating 87-bp fragments that spanned the CDR3 region. Sequencing of the amplicons was done on the Illumina HiSeq platform. The source study handled its data this way. PCR bias was corrected computationally using synthetic template baselines, and reads within Hamming distance 2 were collapsed, with unmergeable singletons discarded. Reads were aligned to IMGT to assign V, D and J genes, CDR3 length, and insertions or deletions at six rearrangement sites. Within each subset, clonotype counts were normalized to sorted cell number, after which true diversity and Gini coefficients were computed with the tcR R package. The overlap coefficient, calculated on TCRB nucleotide sequences, was used to quantify repertoire sharing. Out-of-frame TCRB sequences from naive cells were analyzed to stand in for the pre-selection repertoire. The clones in this table, taken by TCRdb from immuneACCESS, are in-frame only. Not every clone is retained; where verified, under half of the shortfall comes from an unresolved V gene, and the cause of the rest is unknown. The DNA gave D and trimming, while V, J and clone size come from that table. For this sample there are 200,000 to 250,000 clones; roughly 15% appear just once. The ten largest account for about 0.026% of the sample.

Of note for this clone: Its antigen is unknown. Qualities for individual bases were not recorded, and no much larger clone is one base off.

The CDR3 holds 15 amino acids from the cysteine to the phenylalanine. Only the CDR3 portion is preserved as DNA: 45 bases, with reading frame beginning at the first base. Deletion took 4 bases off V and 5 bases off J, with a span of 17 bases between the germline ends. The germline V gene (reference sequence) sets CDR1 to LNHDA and CDR2 to SQIVND. A single peripheral blood draw of around 100 mL on average was collected from each donor into heparinised tubes. Naive, central memory, regulatory and stem cell-like memory CD4+ T cells were sorted on a BD FACSAria II using a panel including CD45RO, CCR7, CD25, CD127, CD95 and CD27. Purity was above 98% for every sorted population. PBMCs were isolated right away by Lymphoprep density gradient centrifugation and were stained directly, without culture. To minimize batch effects, samples were stained and sorted in pairs, one healthy donor with one patient per experiment.

The chain couples TRBV19 to TRBJ1-2; the best D guess is TRBD1, with 5 bases matching. Sample: naive CD4+ T cells from blood. Explained via the paper, the cell subset or site label denotes: true naive CD4+ T cells. The sequence was collected from a woman between 35 and 50 years old in good health. In nucleotides, the sequence is TGTGCCAGTAGTAGAACTACCGGGACTACTTATGGCTACACCTTC. Translated, it gives CASSRTTGTTYGYTF. When the CDR3 is completed using the reference TRBV19 and TRBJ1-2 genes on either side, the full variable domain is DGGITQSPKYLFRKEGQNVTLSCEQNLNHDAMYWYRQDPGQGLRLIYYSQIVNDFQKGDIAEGYSVSREKKESFPLTVTSAQKNPTAFYLCASSRTTGTTYGYTFGSGTRLTVV.